A selection of T cell receptor beta chains follows, all from one sample in a study of blood T cell repertoires in COVID-19. Repertoires were generated with immunoSEQ multiplex PCR, while TCRdb's copy carries only in-frame clones and drops some. This table holds 150,000 to 200,000 clones, about 81% found once. Sequenced input: peripheral blood. The receptors originated from a woman aged 80 or over with COVID-19, enrolled during active disease. The CDR3 runs from the conserved cysteine through the conserved F or W. The D gene is left open where the match is weak. Expanded clones are given a class, and other clones once, few, many or no size at all.

cdr3_aa cdr3_nt d_call j_call clone_size v_call
CASSLSVTDYNEQFF TGTGCCAGCAGCTTGTCGGTCACCGACTACAATGAGCAGTTCTTC . TRBJ2-1 . TRBV5-6
CASSLGGTSGPSDTQYF TGTGCCAGCAGCTTAGGGGGGACTAGCGGGCCGTCCGATACGCAGTATTTT TRBD2 TRBJ2-3 . TRBV11-2
CASSQNDDSPNYGYTF TGTGCCAGCTCCCAGAATGATGACAGCCCAAACTATGGCTACACCTTC . TRBJ1-2 few TRBV18
CASSQVTLAGGETQYF TGTGCCAGCAGCCAAGTGACACTAGCGGGGGGAGAGACCCAGTACTTC TRBD2 TRBJ2-5 . TRBV4-2
CASSLGAGDSRPTEAFF TGTGCCAGCAGCTTAGGAGCTGGGGACTCCAGGCCGACTGAAGCTTTCTTT . TRBJ1-1 . TRBV11-3
CASSLGQGEETQYF TGTGCCAGCAGCTTGGGACAGGGTGAAGAGACCCAGTACTTC TRBD1 TRBJ2-5 . TRBV7-9
CASSRSGEETQYF TGTGCCAGCTCACGCTCAGGGGAAGAGACCCAGTACTTC . TRBJ2-5 . TRBV18
CASSARLAGDLDTQYF TGTGCCAGCAGCGCCAGACTAGCGGGAGATTTAGATACGCAGTATTTT TRBD2 TRBJ2-3 . TRBV7-6
CASSQPGTGNGYTF TGCGCCAGCAGCCAGCCCGGGACAGGGAATGGCTACACCTTC TRBD1 TRBJ1-2 . TRBV4-1
CAWGNSPFAFF TGTGCCTGGGGGAACAGCCCTTTTGCTTTCTTT . TRBJ1-1 . TRBV30
CASSLDIGTGTFNEQFF TGTGCCAGCAGCTTAGACATAGGGACAGGGACTTTCAATGAGCAGTTCTTC TRBD1 TRBJ2-1 . TRBV11-2
CASSLGGSYNEQFF TGTGCCAGCAGCTTGGGAGGGTCCTACAATGAGCAGTTCTTC TRBD2 TRBJ2-1 . TRBV11-3
CASSLTGLADVEQFF TGCGCCAGCAGCTTGACGGGACTAGCAGATGTGGAGCAGTTCTTC TRBD2 TRBJ2-1 . TRBV5-1
CASSSGQGDYLYGYTF TGTGCCAGCAGCTCCGGACAGGGAGATTATCTCTATGGCTACACCTTC TRBD1 TRBJ1-2 once TRBV7-8
CASSRAGTGPSEQYF TGTGCCAGCTCACGGGCCGGGACAGGGCCCTCCGAGCAGTACTTC TRBD1 TRBJ2-7 . TRBV18
CASSYSISGGGGNEQFF TGTGCCAGCAGTTACTCAATTTCGGGGGGGGGAGGCAATGAGCAGTTCTTC TRBD2 TRBJ2-1 . TRBV6-2/TRBV6-3
CASSGGLGNLGGETQYF TGTGCCAGCAGCGGGGGTTTGGGGAACCTTGGAGGAGAGACCCAGTACTTC . TRBJ2-5 few TRBV2
CASSFQSSQETQYF TGTGCCAGCAGCTTTCAGTCGTCCCAAGAGACCCAGTACTTC . TRBJ2-5 . TRBV7-2
CASSSAGALSSYNEQFF TGTGCCAGCAGCTCAGCGGGGGCTCTGAGCTCCTACAATGAGCAGTTCTTC TRBD2 TRBJ2-1 . TRBV11-2
CASSLGPGGSDSPLHF TGTGCCAGCAGCTTAGGGCCAGGGGGAAGCGATTCACCCCTCCACTTT TRBD1 TRBJ1-6 . TRBV7-6
CASSLVTYEQYF TGTGCCAGCAGCTTGGTAACCTACGAGCAGTACTTC . TRBJ2-7 . TRBV5-6
CSADRTNTGELFF TGCAGCGCCGACAGAACGAACACCGGGGAGCTGTTTTTT . TRBJ2-2 . TRBV29-1
CASSIGPLRTGGGQETQYF TGTGCCAGTAGTATCGGACCACTACGGACAGGGGGGGGACAAGAGACCCAGTACTTC TRBD1 TRBJ2-5 few TRBV19
CASSGTGSGELFF TGTGCCAGCAGCGGAACGGGGAGCGGGGAGCTGTTTTTT . TRBJ2-2 . TRBV2
CASSPRQGSYGYTF TGTGCCAGCAGCCCCAGACAGGGTTCCTATGGCTACACCTTC TRBD1 TRBJ1-2 once TRBV7-2
CASSLGSGWETQYF TGTGCCAGCAGCTTAGGATCGGGATGGGAGACCCAGTACTTC . TRBJ2-5 . TRBV11-3
CASSLLLREKLFF TGTGCCAGCAGTTTACTCCTACGGGAAAAACTGTTTTTT . TRBJ1-4 . TRBV12-3/TRBV12-4
CASRPIDMNYGYTF TGTGCCAGCAGACCAATTGACATGAACTATGGCTACACCTTC . TRBJ1-2 . TRBV28
CASSLGHGQETQYF TGTGCCAGCAGCTTAGGACACGGTCAAGAGACCCAGTACTTC . TRBJ2-5 few TRBV5-6
CASSPRRASTDTQYF TGTGCCAGCAGTCCAAGGAGGGCTAGCACAGATACGCAGTATTTT . TRBJ2-3 . TRBV27
CASSPSDSYEQYF TGTGCCAGCAGCCCCTCGGACAGTTACGAGCAGTACTTC . TRBJ2-7 . TRBV7-9
CASSRPGQENSYEQYF TGTGCCAGTAGTAGACCGGGACAGGAGAACTCCTACGAGCAGTACTTC TRBD1 TRBJ2-7 . TRBV19
CAAGNQETQYF TGTGCCGCGGGGAATCAAGAGACCCAGTACTTC . TRBJ2-5 few TRBV24-1
CASSLEASWGTGELFF TGCGCCAGCAGCTTGGAGGCTAGCTGGGGCACCGGGGAGCTGTTTTTT . TRBJ2-2 . TRBV5-1
CATSGLAGGAFEQYF TGTGCCACCTCGGGACTAGCGGGAGGGGCTTTCGAGCAGTACTTC TRBD2 TRBJ2-7 . TRBV2
CASSDPSRGVDTQYF TGTGCCAGCAGCGACCCGTCGCGGGGTGTGGATACGCAGTATTTT . TRBJ2-3 many TRBV25-1
CAISESRTSGERSYNEQFF TGTGCCATCAGTGAGTCCCGGACTAGCGGGGAGAGGTCCTACAATGAGCAGTTCTTC TRBD2 TRBJ2-1 . TRBV10-3
CASSIDRGPNNEQFF TGTGCCAGTAGTATAGACAGGGGTCCAAACAATGAGCAGTTCTTC . TRBJ2-1 few TRBV19
CASSTTPGLAGHNEQFF TGTGCCAGTAGTACGACCCCCGGACTAGCGGGGCACAATGAGCAGTTCTTC TRBD2 TRBJ2-1 . TRBV19
CASSLSEQYF TGTGCCAGCAGTTTGAGCGAGCAGTACTTC . TRBJ2-7 . TRBV27
CASSTHRGNSPLHF TGTGCCAGTAGTACCCACAGGGGAAATTCACCCCTCCACTTT TRBD1 TRBJ1-6 few TRBV19
CASTGGAEDTQYF TGTGCCAGCACCGGGGGGGCAGAAGATACGCAGTATTTT TRBD2 TRBJ2-3 . TRBV28
CSVGGGSEQYF TGCAGCGTTGGTGGCGGGTCCGAGCAGTACTTC . TRBJ2-7 . TRBV29-1
CASSLKGGADEQYF TGTGCCAGCAGTTTAAAGGGAGGAGCCGACGAGCAGTACTTC . TRBJ2-7 . TRBV28
CASTPIAGGWDEQYF TGTGCCAGCACCCCCATAGCGGGAGGGTGGGACGAGCAGTACTTC TRBD2 TRBJ2-7 once TRBV7-2